This T cell receptor beta chain was recorded in a study of cytomegalovirus exposure and HLA in healthy donors. The PCR employed 60 Vbeta primers together with 13 Jbeta primers. The assay was immunoSEQ multiplex PCR, and TCRdb's table has in-frame clones only and misses some. Of some 150,000 clones detected, 55% to 75% appear once; the ten largest clones hold roughly 2.5%. The V gene's germline CDR1 is MGHRA and CDR2 YSYEKL. Trimming removed 4 bases from V and 2 bases from J; junction bases left unmatched: 2. This CDR3 is built from 14 residues. Sequenced material: PBMCs. The chain is built from TRBV4-1 and TRBJ2-1; TRBD2 aligns across 7 bases. The clonotype originates from a human donor in good health. For the CDR3, the DNA is TGCGCCAGCAGCCTCAGCGGGGCCTACAATGAGCAGTTCTTC. It specifies CASSLSGAYNEQFF.